Each of the 26 T cell receptor beta chains below was sequenced from the same sample in a study of blood T cells in healthy people across ages. A J-beta primer mix and a sample-barcoded 5' primer were used in a second PCR of about 7 to 12 cycles. MiXCR, run by TCRdb on the 5' RACE reads, gives a single entry per CDR3 protein. The sample consists of around 600,000 distinct CDR3 sequences, around half of them appearing once. The sequenced sample was blood. The receptors come from a man older than 75 in good health.

The chain recombines TRBV5-1 with TRBJ2-1, with unresolved D. The CDR3 extends over 12 amino acids. V lost 0 bases to trimming and J lost 7 bases, with 5 bases between them. The germline gives CDR1 SGHRS, CDR2 YFSETQ. The CDR3 protein is CASSLGINEQFF. CDR3 nucleotide sequence: TGCGCCAGCAGCTTGGGGATAAATGAGCAGTTCTTC.

This clonotype was detected only a few times. The chain recombines TRBV29-1 with TRBJ2-3; 13 bases line up with TRBD2. Per germline, CDR1 SQVTM and CDR2 ANQGSEA. The V gene end was trimmed by 6 bases and the J gene end by 3 bases; junction bases not matched to a gene: 3. The CDR3 runs to 14 residues. CDR3 coding DNA: TGCAGCGTCGTGGGACTAGCGGGAACAGATACGCAGTATTTT. This encodes CSVVGLAGTDTQYF.

This chain links TRBV6-5 with TRBJ2-1; weak D call: TRBD1 (6 bases). Germline assignment: CDR1 MNHEY and CDR2 SVGAGI. Trimming removed 11 bases from V and 2 bases from J, with 19 bases in between. The CDR3 spans 15 residues. CDR3 sequence reads: CAGTLDGQPYNEQFF. DNA of the CDR3: TGTGCCGGCACCTTGGACGGACAGCCCTACAATGAGCAGTTCTTC.

The J gene is TRBJ1-2, the V gene TRBV12-3 or TRBV12-4; TRBD1 matches 7 bases. V was clipped by 6 bases and J by 0 bases; unmatched bases: 25. The CDR3 is 21 amino acids. This CDR3 is CASSTNIRGTAVEEANYGYTF. The CDR3 DNA follows: TGTGCCAGCAGCACAAATATTCGAGGGACAGCGGTTGAAGAGGCTAACTATGGCTACACCTTC.

The V gene is TRBV20-1, the J gene TRBJ1-1, with D possibly TRBD1 on 5 matching bases. The V end lost 8 bases, the J end lost 3 bases, and 16 bases lay between the germline ends. The CDR3 runs to 13 residues. The V gene's germline CDR1 is DFQATT and CDR2 SNEGSKA (reference sequence). This CDR3 reads CSPADRGYTEAFF. For the CDR3, the DNA is TGCAGTCCAGCTGATAGGGGCTACACTGAAGCTTTCTTT.

A single count supports this clonotype. The chain employs TRBV30 and TRBJ2-1; D may be TRBD2 (5 bases). This CDR3 contains 11 residues. The V end lost 7 bases, the J end lost 8 bases, and 12 bases lay between the germline ends. In germline, CDR1 is GTSNPN, CDR2 SVGIG (reference sequence). The chain's CDR3 is CAFAGQYEQFF. The CDR3 DNA is TGTGCCTTTGCGGGCCAATATGAGCAGTTCTTC.

The J gene is TRBJ2-1, the V gene TRBV10-3; TRBD1 matches at 9 bases. CDR1 and CDR2 from the germline V gene are ENHRY and SYGVKD. The CDR3 consists of 15 residues. The V segment lost 7 bases and the J segment 6 bases; nucleotides outside the gene matches: 10. Here the CDR3 DNA reads TGTGCCATCAACTCCGGGACAGGGCAGGGCAATGAGCAGTTCTTC. The encoded protein is CAINSGTGQGNEQFF.

This clonotype was observed a few times. The chain couples TRBV4-3 to TRBJ2-2; a possible D gene is TRBD1 (5 bases). CDR3 size: 15 residues. CDR1 and CDR2 (germline): LGHNA, YSLEER. The V and J ends lost 0 bases and 5 bases respectively, with 10 bases between them. The CDR3 DNA follows: TGCGCCAGCAGCCAAGACAGGGTGTCGACCGGGGAGCTGTTTTTT. Residues: CASSQDRVSTGELFF.

This clonotype has just a few counts. The V call is TRBV4-1, the J call TRBJ2-3; D is uncertain. V lost 1 base and J lost 2, with 13 bases in between. This CDR3 has 16 amino acids. Per germline, CDR1 MGHRA and CDR2 YSYEKL. The CDR3 DNA is TGCGCCAGCAGCCAAGGTGGACCTCGCTCCACAGATACGCAGTATTTT. Its translation: CASSQGGPRSTDTQYF.

The chain carries TRBV7-9 and TRBJ1-2; maybe TRBD1 (6 bases). The V end lost 0 bases, the J end lost 6 bases, and 17 bases lay between the germline ends. This CDR3 has 16 residues. Germline assignment: CDR1 SEHNR and CDR2 FQNEAQ (reference sequence). DNA for the CDR3: TGTGCCAGCAGCTTAGCGAGGGGGACACCGGAGCATGGCTACACCTTC. It translates to CASSLARGTPEHGYTF.

This clonotype was recorded at least ten times. The chain employs TRBV7-2 and TRBJ1-1; perhaps TRBD1 as D (5 bases). Germline V CDR1 and CDR2: SGHTA, FQGNSA. The CDR3 runs 13 residues. V gave up 6 bases and J gave up 5 bases, with 13 bases separating them. The CDR3 coding sequence is TGTGCCAGCAGTTTGGGGGGTCGGACTGAAGCTTTCTTT. This sequence encodes CASSLGGRTEAFF.

V and J are TRBV20-1 and TRBJ1-2; D not resolved. Deletions cut 3 bases from V and 3 bases from J, with 14 bases between. Germline V gene lookup returns CDR1 DFQATT and CDR2 SNEGSKA (reference sequence). This CDR3 spans 14 amino acids. Here the CDR3 reads CSASRESTYYGYTF. CDR3 nucleotide sequence: TGCAGTGCTAGTAGGGAGAGTACCTACTATGGCTACACCTTC.

This clonotype has a single count. The junction departs from the called germline gene at one end, perhaps through a read error. V and J are TRBV7-3 and TRBJ2-1; tentatively, D is TRBD1 or TRBD2 (5 bases each). The CDR3 covers 16 residues. Germline V gene lookup returns CDR1 SGHTA and CDR2 FQGTGA. The CDR3 DNA reads as TGTGCCGGCAGCTTATTTGCAGGGAGCTCCTACAATGAGCAGTTCTTC. Amino acid sequence: CAGSLFAGSSYNEQFF.

The rearrangement joins TRBV24-1 to TRBJ2-1, with D maybe TRBD1 (5 bases). The CDR3 is made up of 13 amino acids. CDR1 and CDR2 from the germline V gene are KGHDR and SFDVKD. The V end lost 7 bases, the J end lost 10 bases, and 16 bases lay between the germline ends. DNA for the CDR3: TGTGCCACCAGCCCAGGGCGGTGGGGCGAGCAGTTCTTC. Translation: CATSPGRWGEQFF.

The genes are TRBV11-3 and TRBJ2-1; D is possibly TRBD2 (6 bases). Germline V gene sequence: CDR1 SGHNT, CDR2 YENEEA. Trimming stripped 5 bases from V and 4 bases from J, with 18 bases between. The CDR3 has 16 residues. The CDR3 loop reads CASSPGRGAGYNEQFF. The CDR3 DNA follows: TGTGCCAGCAGCCCCGGGAGAGGGGCCGGGTACAATGAGCAGTTCTTC.

The CDR3 region has the DNA TGTGCCAGCAGCCAAAAGGGCAGCGGGAGGGATGAGCAGTTCTTC. It yields the protein CASSQKGSGRDEQFF. The chain carries TRBV3-1 and TRBJ2-1; the match to TRBD2 covers 10 bases. This CDR3 contains 15 residues. Germline assignment: CDR1 LGHDT and CDR2 YNNKEL (reference sequence). V lost 2 bases, J lost 8 bases, and 6 bases stayed unmatched.

This chain connects TRBV20-1 to TRBJ2-5, with TRBD1 identical over 11 bases. CDR1 is DFQATT and CDR2 is SNEGSKA in the germline V gene (reference sequence). The CDR3 consists of 15 residues. V lost 5 bases and J lost 11; bases outside the gene matches: 16. CDR3 protein: CSAPTGQGDYNEQYF. The CDR3 nucleotides are TGCAGTGCTCCAACGGGACAGGGGGACTACAATGAGCAGTACTTC.

This clonotype appeared a few times. The gene calls are TRBV11-2 and TRBJ1-2; D uncertain. This CDR3 is 15 amino acids long. Trimming pared 0 bases from V and 7 bases from J, leaving 15 bases between. Germline CDR1 is SGHAT and CDR2 is FQNNGV. CDR3 protein: CASSLDRVGVSGYTF. CDR3 nucleotides: TGTGCCAGCAGCTTAGATCGAGTCGGAGTATCTGGCTACACCTTC.

V usage is TRBV18 and J usage is TRBJ1-1; D not certain. V gave up 0 bases and J gave up 4 bases, with 9 bases separating them. This CDR3 has 14 amino acids. In germline, CDR1 is KGHSH, CDR2 LQKENI. The CDR3 DNA is TGTGCCAGCTCACCACCGTTGGCCAGCACTGAAGCTTTCTTT. It is translated as CASSPPLASTEAFF. Full variable domain (outside the CDR3, taken from reference TRBV18 and TRBJ1-1): NAGVMQNPRHLVRRRGQEARLRCSPMKGHSHVYWYRQLPEEGLKFMVYLQKENIIDESGMPKERFSAEFPKEGPSILRIQQVVRGDSAAYFCASSPPLASTEAFFGQGTRLTVV.

This clonotype was seen only a few times. The chain is built from TRBV6-1 and TRBJ2-7, with 8 bases fitting TRBD1. CDR3 size: 15 residues. V was pared by 3 bases and J by 1 base, with 5 bases of the junction left unmatched. Germline values: CDR1 MNHNS, CDR2 SASEGT. The CDR3 loop reads CASSEPGTGSYEQYF. DNA for the CDR3: TGTGCCAGCAGTGAGCCCGGGACAGGATCCTACGAGCAGTACTTC.

V and J are TRBV7-3 and TRBJ2-1; tentatively, D is TRBD1 (6 bases). Germline values: CDR1 SGHTA, CDR2 FQGTGA. The CDR3 has 14 residues. Deletions cut 4 bases from V and 5 bases from J, with 12 bases between. CDR3 sequence reads: CASSSGTHNNEQFF. In nucleotides, the CDR3 is TGTGCCAGCAGCTCCGGGACACATAACAATGAGCAGTTCTTC. Drawing the rest from reference TRBV7-3 and TRBJ2-1, the complete variable domain is GAGVSQTPSNKVTEKGKYVELRCDPISGHTALYWYRQSLGQGPEFLIYFQGTGAADDSGLPNDRFFAVRPEGSVSTLKIQRTERGDSAVYLCASSSGTHNNEQFFGPGTRLTVL.

This clonotype was counted at least ten times. The chain couples TRBV7-6 to TRBJ2-7, with 8 positions matching TRBD1. The trim removed 5 bases at V and 0 bases at J, leaving 3 bases unmatched. The CDR3 sequence is 14 residues long. The germline V gene has CDR1 SGHVS and CDR2 FNYEAQ. Written as DNA, the CDR3 is TGTGCCAGCAGCGCCGGACAGGGCTCCTACGAGCAGTACTTC. Translating gives CASSAGQGSYEQYF.

As to this clonotype: The germline gene is not matched at one end of the junction; a read error may be the cause. The CDR3 region is CAGSPRASTDTQYF. CDR3 coding DNA: TGTGCCGGCTCACCACGGGCTAGCACAGATACGCAGTATTTT. This chain connects TRBV18 to TRBJ2-3, with D unresolved. CDR3 length equals 14 residues. Per germline, CDR1 KGHSH and CDR2 LQKENI. The complete variable domain, with remaining parts taken from reference TRBV18 and TRBJ2-3, reads NAGVMQNPRHLVRRRGQEARLRCSPMKGHSHVYWYRQLPEEGLKFMVYLQKENIIDESGMPKERFSAEFPKEGPSILRIQQVVRGDSAAYFCAGSPRASTDTQYFGPGTRLTVL.

In the case of this clonotype: Given the absence of the conserved phenylalanine or tryptophan at the CDR3 end, a read error is likely. The chain uses TRBV29-1 and TRBJ1-1; D remains unclear. The CDR3 length is 13 residues. The V end lost 4 bases, the J end lost 0 bases, and 9 bases lay between the germline ends. Germline V gene lookup returns CDR1 SQVTM and CDR2 ANQGSEA. The CDR3 sequence: CSVGILMNTEAFL. The CDR3 nucleotides are TGCAGCGTTGGAATACTAATGAACACTGAAGCTTTCCTT.

This clonotype was observed a few times. Given a much more abundant clone one base away, this may be a read error. The rearrangement uses TRBV6-5 and TRBJ2-7; 9 bases agree with TRBD1. Germline V lookup: CDR1 MNHEY, CDR2 SVGAGI. V trimming: 2 bases; J trimming: 7 bases; junction bases outside the gene matches: 18. The CDR3 is made up of 18 amino acids. CDR3 amino acids: CASSYPRDRVSLIDEQYF. Written as DNA, the CDR3 is TGTGCCAGCAGTTACCCTCGGGACAGGGTGTCATTAATCGATGAGCAGTACTTC.

V is TRBV12-3 or TRBV12-4 and J is TRBJ2-7; the D gene is possibly TRBD2 (5 bases). The CDR3 spans 12 residues. The ends were cut back, 5 bases at V and 6 bases at J, with 11 bases in the middle. The CDR3 bases are TGTGCCAGCAGTGACCCCGGGGTCGAGCAGTACTTC. This translates into CASSDPGVEQYF.